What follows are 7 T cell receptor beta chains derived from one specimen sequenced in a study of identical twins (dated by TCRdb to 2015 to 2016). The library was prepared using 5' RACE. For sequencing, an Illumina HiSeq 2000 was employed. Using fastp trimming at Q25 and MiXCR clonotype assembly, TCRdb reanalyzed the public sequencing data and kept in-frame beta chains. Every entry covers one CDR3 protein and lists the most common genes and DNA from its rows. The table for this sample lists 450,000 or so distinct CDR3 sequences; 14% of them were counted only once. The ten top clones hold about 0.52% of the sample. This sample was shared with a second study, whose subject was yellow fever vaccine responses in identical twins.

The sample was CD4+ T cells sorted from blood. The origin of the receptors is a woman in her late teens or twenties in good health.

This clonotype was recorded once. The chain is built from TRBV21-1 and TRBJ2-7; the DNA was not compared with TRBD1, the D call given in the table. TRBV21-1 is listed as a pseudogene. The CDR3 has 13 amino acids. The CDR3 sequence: CASSKGTDYEQYF. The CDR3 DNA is TGTGCCAGCAGCAAAGGGACAGACTACGAGCAGTACTTC.

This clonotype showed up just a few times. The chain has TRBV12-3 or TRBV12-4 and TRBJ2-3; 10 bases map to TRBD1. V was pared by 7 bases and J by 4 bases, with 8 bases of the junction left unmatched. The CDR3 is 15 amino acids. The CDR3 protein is CASISGTGAADTQYF. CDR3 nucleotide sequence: TGTGCCAGCATCTCCGGGACAGGGGCCGCAGATACGCAGTATTTT.

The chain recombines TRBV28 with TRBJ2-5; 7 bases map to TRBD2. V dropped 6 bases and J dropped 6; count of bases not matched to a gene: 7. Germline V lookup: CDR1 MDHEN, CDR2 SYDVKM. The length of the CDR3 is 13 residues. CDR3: CASSLAGEKTQYF. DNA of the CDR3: TGTGCCAGCAGCCTTGCGGGGGAGAAGACCCAGTACTTC.

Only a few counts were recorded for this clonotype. The CDR3 region is CASSLARDSMDEQFF. CDR3 DNA sequence: TGCGCCAGCAGCTTGGCCAGGGATTCTATGGATGAGCAGTTCTTC. The V and J genes are TRBV5-1 and TRBJ2-1; possibly TRBD1 for D (5 bases). This CDR3 is built from 15 residues. CDR1 and CDR2 (germline): SGHRS, YFSETQ. V lost 0 bases to trimming and J lost 8 bases, with 15 bases between them.

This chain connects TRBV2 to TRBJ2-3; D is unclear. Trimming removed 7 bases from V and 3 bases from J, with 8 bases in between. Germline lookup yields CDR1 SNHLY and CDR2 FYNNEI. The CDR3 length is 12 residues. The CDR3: CASTPRTDTQYF. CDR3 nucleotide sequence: TGTGCCAGCACCCCACGGACAGATACGCAGTATTTT.

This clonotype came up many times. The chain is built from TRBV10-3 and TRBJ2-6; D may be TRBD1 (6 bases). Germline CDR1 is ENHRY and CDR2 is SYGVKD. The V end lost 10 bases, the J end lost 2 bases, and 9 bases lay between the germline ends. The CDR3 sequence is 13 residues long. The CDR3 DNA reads TGTGCCAGCAGGGGACCTGGGGCCAACGTCCTGACTTTC. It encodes CASRGPGANVLTF.

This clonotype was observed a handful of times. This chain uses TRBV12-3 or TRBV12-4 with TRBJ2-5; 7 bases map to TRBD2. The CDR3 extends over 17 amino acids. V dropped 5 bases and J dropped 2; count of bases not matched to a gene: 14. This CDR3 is CASSAGVGGTGQETQYF. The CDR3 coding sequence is TGTGCCAGCAGTGCGGGAGTCGGGGGAACGGGGCAAGAGACCCAGTACTTC.